One and the same sample provided the 23 T cell receptor beta chains below, sequenced in a study of blood T cell repertoires in COVID-19. Measured with immunoSEQ multiplex PCR; TCRdb has only the in-frame clones, and not every one. The table lists some 490,000 clones, roughly nine tenths of them singletons, with under 9.5% in the top ten. The specimen was PBMCs or T cells enriched from blood (not recorded which). Every receptor here comes from a woman aged 60 to 75 who had recovered from COVID-19.

The chain combines TRBV10-3 with TRBJ1-2, with D perhaps TRBD1 (6 bases). Germline values: CDR1 ENHRY, CDR2 SYGVKD. The germline V and J ends were trimmed by 7 bases and 5 bases, with 17 bases remaining between them. The CDR3 loop spans 14 amino acids. The CDR3: CAITKQDSRYGYTF. The CDR3 nucleotides are TGTGCCATCACAAAACAGGACAGTAGATATGGCTACACCTTC.

The V and J genes are TRBV6-5 and TRBJ1-2; maybe TRBD1 (6 bases). CDR3 length: 15 amino acids. Per germline, CDR1 MNHEY and CDR2 SVGAGI. Trimming removed 8 bases at V and 3 bases at J, with 19 bases between. The CDR3 nucleotides read TGTGCCAGCTGCAGGTCTGGGGGCGAGGACTATGGCTACACCTTC. This encodes CASCRSGGEDYGYTF.

V usage is TRBV30 and J usage is TRBJ2-6; tentatively, D is TRBD2 (5 bases). Trimming cost V 0 bases and J 4 bases, with 16 bases left between them. This CDR3 has 17 amino acids. Germline CDR1 is GTSNPN and CDR2 is SVGIG (reference sequence). The DNA of the CDR3 is TGTGCCTGGAGTGTATCGAGGGCCTCGCTCGGGGCCAACGTCCTGACTTTC. Amino acids: CAWSVSRASLGANVLTF.

The V and J genes are TRBV14 and TRBJ1-6; perhaps TRBD1 as D (5 bases). The CDR3 contains 17 residues. Per germline, CDR1 SGHDN and CDR2 FVKESK. V was cut by 1 base and J by 1 base, with 11 bases left in between. CDR3 in amino acids: CASSQVQGRSYNSPLHF. Written as DNA, the CDR3 is TGTGCCAGCAGCCAAGTTCAGGGAAGGTCCTATAATTCACCCCTCCACTTT.

J is TRBJ2-7 and V is TRBV3-1 (or the pseudogene TRBV3-2); D is possibly TRBD2 (6 bases). Trimming removed 3 bases from V and 1 base from J, with 7 bases in between. This CDR3 contains 13 residues. Germline V gene sequence: CDR1 LGHDT, CDR2 YNNKEL (reference sequence). The chain's CDR3 is CASSHRESYEQYV. CDR3 in DNA: TGTGCCAGCAGCCATCGGGAGTCCTACGAGCAGTACGTC.

The table lists this clone with a few counts. The V and J genes are TRBV28 and TRBJ1-2; D may be TRBD1 (5 bases). The V gene's germline CDR1 is MDHEN and CDR2 SYDVKM. The CDR3 consists of 14 residues. V was shortened by 1 base and J by 2 bases, with 8 bases between the two germline ends. The CDR3 DNA reads TGTGCCAGCAGTTTATTTGCAGGGAACTATGGCTACACCTTC. Translated: CASSLFAGNYGYTF.

This clone has more than one count but fewer than ten. V and J are TRBV2 and TRBJ1-2; tentatively, D is TRBD1 (6 bases). Trimming pared 3 bases from V and 4 bases from J, leaving 9 bases between. This CDR3 contains 13 residues. The germline V gene has CDR1 SNHLY and CDR2 FYNNEI. CDR3 sequence: CASSDGGPYGYTF. DNA of the CDR3: TGTGCCAGCAGTGACGGGGGGCCCTATGGCTACACCTTC.

This chain uses TRBV6-5 with TRBJ2-7; 8 positions agree with TRBD1. CDR1 MNHEY and CDR2 SVGAGI come from the germline V gene. The CDR3 covers 14 residues. V lost 6 bases to trimming and J lost 3 bases; unmatched junction nucleotides: 7. CDR3 loop: CASRKTGENYEQYV. In nucleotides, the CDR3 is TGTGCCAGCAGAAAGACAGGGGAAAACTACGAGCAGTACGTC.

This clone was seen a single time. The chain is built from TRBV2 and TRBJ2-7; possible D gene TRBD2, 5 bases. CDR3 length equals 11 residues. Germline assignment: CDR1 SNHLY and CDR2 FYNNEI. Trimming stripped 6 bases from V and 7 bases from J, with 10 bases between. CDR3: CASRAEGEQYF. CDR3 DNA sequence: TGTGCCAGCAGGGCCGAGGGAGAGCAGTACTTC.

The chain employs TRBV10-3 and TRBJ2-3; 13 bases agree with TRBD2. Germline lookup yields CDR1 ENHRY and CDR2 SYGVKD. This CDR3 contains 14 residues. V lost 11 bases to trimming and J lost 4 bases; unmatched junction nucleotides: 6. The CDR3 coding sequence is TGTGCCGCACTAGCGGGGGGGGGCCCAGATACGCAGTATTTT. This gives the protein CAALAGGGPDTQYF.

The chain links TRBV7-2 to TRBJ1-5; possible D gene TRBD1, 6 bases. The CDR3 covers 15 residues. V was trimmed by 2 bases and J by 2 bases, leaving 10 bases between them. CDR1 is SGHTA and CDR2 is FQGNSA in the germline V gene. The CDR3, as DNA: TGTGCCAGCAGCTTATACAGGGCGGGCAATCAGCCCCAGCATTTT. Translating it yields CASSLYRAGNQPQHF.

The chain combines TRBV28 with TRBJ1-4; tentatively, D is TRBD1 (6 bases). The CDR3 loop spans 15 amino acids. In germline, CDR1 is MDHEN, CDR2 SYDVKM. Trimming removed 3 bases at V and 5 bases at J, with 13 bases between. The DNA of the CDR3 is TGTGCCAGCAGTTTCGACACAGGGCTCAATGAAAAACTGTTTTTT. It encodes CASSFDTGLNEKLFF. The entire variable domain, with the rest obtained from reference TRBV28 and TRBJ1-4, is as follows: DVKVTQSSRYLVKRTGEKVFLECVQDMDHENMFWYRQDPGLGLRLIYFSYDVKMKEKGDIPEGYSVSREKKERFSLILESASTNQTSMYLCASSFDTGLNEKLFFGSGTQLSVL.

The gene calls are TRBV2 and TRBJ2-7; 9 bases align to TRBD1. There are 15 residues in the CDR3. Per the germline V gene, CDR1 is SNHLY and CDR2 is FYNNEI. V gave up 5 bases and J gave up 3 bases; unmatched junction bases: 8. The CDR3 is CASSLEGQGYYEQYF. The CDR3 DNA reads as TGTGCCAGCAGTCTCGAGGGACAGGGATACTACGAGCAGTACTTC. Complete variable domain (other parts from reference TRBV2 and TRBJ2-7): EPEVTQTPSHQVTQMGQEVILRCVPISNHLYFYWYRQILGQKVEFLVSFYNNEISEKSEIFDDQFSVERPDGSNFTLKIRSTKLEDSAMYFCASSLEGQGYYEQYFGPGTRLTVT.

The chain links TRBV19 to TRBJ1-2; D is ambiguous. This CDR3 has 14 amino acids. Germline CDR1 is LNHDA and CDR2 is SQIVND (reference sequence). Deletions cut 8 bases from V and 8 bases from J, with 21 bases between. The DNA for the CDR3 is TGTGCCAGTCGTTCTTTGGGCCCGTTTGGAGGCTACACCTTC. It is translated as CASRSLGPFGGYTF.

The rearrangement links TRBV4-1 to TRBJ1-1; 7 positions match TRBD1. This CDR3 is built from 15 residues. CDR1 is MGHRA and CDR2 is YSYEKL in the germline V gene. The ends lost 2 bases at V and 1 base at J; junction bases unmatched: 4. The CDR3: CASSQPSGGNTEAFF. In DNA form, the CDR3 reads TGCGCCAGCAGCCAACCCTCAGGGGGGAACACTGAAGCTTTCTTT.

The chain joins TRBV5-5 to TRBJ2-6; D might be TRBD2 (6 bases). CDR1 and CDR2 from the germline V gene are SGHKS and YYEKEE (reference sequence). This CDR3 has 18 amino acids. V was shortened by 4 bases and J by 1 base, with 18 bases between the two germline ends. The CDR3 loop is CASSVTGTLASGANVLTF. The CDR3 coding sequence is TGTGCCAGCAGCGTAACCGGGACTCTGGCGTCTGGGGCCAACGTCCTGACTTTC.

This clone has just one count. The J gene is TRBJ2-2, the V gene TRBV19; 7 nucleotides line up with TRBD1. J was trimmed by 5 bases and V by 8 bases; bases with no gene match: 5. Per germline, CDR1 LNHDA and CDR2 SQIVND (reference sequence). There are 13 residues in the CDR3. CDR3 sequence reads: CASETGWTGELFF. The CDR3 region has the DNA TGTGCCAGTGAGACAGGGTGGACCGGGGAGCTGTTTTTT.

This clone was recorded once. This specimen includes other DNA sequences encoding the same CDR3. This chain joins TRBV25-1 and TRBJ2-3; TRBD2 is a possible D gene (6 bases). V lost 4 bases and J 2 bases, leaving 13 bases between the germline ends. CDR1 and CDR2 from the germline V gene are MGHDK and SYGVNS. The CDR3 is made up of 15 amino acids. In DNA, the CDR3 is TGTGCCAGCAGTGCGCGGGGCCGTTTCACAGATACGCAGTATTTT. This translates into CASSARGRFTDTQYF.

The V call is TRBV3-1 (or the pseudogene TRBV3-2), the J call TRBJ1-2; D gene uncertain. This CDR3 contains 12 residues. Germline V lookup: CDR1 LGHDT, CDR2 YNNKEL (reference sequence). Trimming pared 3 bases from V and 8 bases from J, leaving 10 bases between. CDR3 in DNA: TGTGCCAGCAGCCAGGGTGGGCCAGGCTACACCTTC. Translating it yields CASSQGGPGYTF.

The chain combines TRBV28 with TRBJ1-3; weak D call: TRBD1 (5 bases). This CDR3 comprises 17 residues. Germline-derived CDR1 and CDR2 are MDHEN and SYDVKM. V was clipped by 7 bases and J by 1 base, with 20 bases between them. In nucleotides, the CDR3 is TGTGCCAGCACTCGTGACAATTGGGGGGGATCTGGAAACACCATATATTTT. Translation gives CASTRDNWGGSGNTIYF.

J is TRBJ2-5 and V is TRBV27, with TRBD2 as a possible D gene (6 bases). The CDR3 sequence is 14 residues long. The V gene's germline CDR1 is MNHEY and CDR2 SMNVEV (reference sequence). V lost 5 bases and J 1 base, leaving 11 bases between the germline ends. CDR3 coding DNA: TGTGCCAGCAGTAAAAGGGGAGGCCAAGAGACCCAGTACTTC. Amino acid sequence: CASSKRGGQETQYF.

The V and J genes are TRBV3-1 (or the pseudogene TRBV3-2) and TRBJ1-1, with no clear D. V was clipped by 1 base and J by 1 base, with 7 bases between them. The CDR3 has 14 amino acids. CDR1 and CDR2 from the germline V gene are LGHDT and YNNKEL (reference sequence). DNA for the CDR3: TGTGCCAGCAGCCAAGCCCCCGGGAACACTGAAGCTTTCTTT. As protein: CASSQAPGNTEAFF.

A single count supports this clone. The chain uses TRBV4-1 and TRBJ1-2; TRBD1 might be the D (5 bases). Germline V gives CDR1 MGHRA, CDR2 YSYEKL. Deletions cut 1 base from V and 4 bases from J, with 13 bases between. The CDR3 has 15 residues. CDR3 in DNA: TGCGCCAGCAGCCAAGGGAGTCAGGGCACCTATGGCTACACCTTC. Its protein is CASSQGSQGTYGYTF.